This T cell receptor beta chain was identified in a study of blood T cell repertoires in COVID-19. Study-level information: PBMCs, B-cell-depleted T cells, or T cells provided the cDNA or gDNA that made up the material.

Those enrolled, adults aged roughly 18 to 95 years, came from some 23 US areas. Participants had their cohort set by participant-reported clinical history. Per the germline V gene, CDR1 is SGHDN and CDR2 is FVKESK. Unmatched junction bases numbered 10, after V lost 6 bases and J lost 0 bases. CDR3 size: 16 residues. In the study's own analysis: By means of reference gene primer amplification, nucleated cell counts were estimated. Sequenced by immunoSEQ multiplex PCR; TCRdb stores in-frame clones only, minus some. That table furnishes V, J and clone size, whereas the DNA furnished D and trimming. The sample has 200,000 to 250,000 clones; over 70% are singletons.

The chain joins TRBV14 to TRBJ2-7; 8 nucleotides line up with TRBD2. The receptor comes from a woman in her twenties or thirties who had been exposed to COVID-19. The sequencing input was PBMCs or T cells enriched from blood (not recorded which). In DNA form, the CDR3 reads TGTGCCAGCAGTCCGGGAGGGGTACCGAGCTCCTACGAGCAGTACTTC. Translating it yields CASSPGGVPSSYEQYF.